The 7 T cell receptor beta chains below come from one sample, sequenced in a study of shared T cell receptors in the human thymus. Only in-frame clones appear in the TCRdb table, and some are missing; sequencing was by immunoSEQ multiplex PCR. The sample yields about 380,000 clones, 95% seen once. The specimen was thymocytes. Every receptor here comes from a human donor.

The V call is TRBV4-1, the J call TRBJ2-3; 9 positions match TRBD2. CDR1 and CDR2 (germline): MGHRA, YSYEKL. Trimming removed 1 base from V and 2 bases from J; junction bases left unmatched: 10. The CDR3 consists of 18 residues. In DNA, the CDR3 is TGCGCCAGCAGCCAAGGGGCATTGGGGACTAGCCTCACAGATACGCAGTATTTT. Protein sequence: CASSQGALGTSLTDTQYF.

This clone has just one count. V is TRBV5-6 and J is TRBJ2-7; 9 nucleotides match TRBD2. CDR3 size: 17 residues. V lost 0 bases, J lost 0 bases, and 7 bases stayed unmatched. Germline V CDR1 and CDR2: SGHDT, YYEEEE. CDR3 in amino acids: CASSLEGLAPRSYEQYF. DNA for the CDR3: TGTGCCAGCAGCTTGGAAGGACTAGCGCCACGCTCCTACGAGCAGTACTTC.

V gene TRBV7-3 combines with J gene TRBJ1-1; TRBD1 matches at 7 bases. The germline V gene encodes CDR1 SGHTA and CDR2 FQGTGA. V gave up 4 bases and J gave up 5 bases; unmatched junction bases: 13. The CDR3 is 16 residues long. The CDR3 here is CASSSGGHFVETEAFF. DNA of the CDR3: TGTGCCAGCAGCTCAGGGGGACACTTTGTAGAGACTGAAGCTTTCTTT.

The genes are TRBV4-3 and TRBJ2-7; 10 bases align to TRBD1. The J segment lost 1 base and the V segment lost 6 bases, leaving 6 bases of the junction unmatched. This CDR3 is built from 15 residues. Germline V CDR1 and CDR2: LGHNA, YSLEER. CDR3 sequence (DNA): TGCGCCAGCAGTCGCCGGACAGGGGGATCCTACGAGCAGTACTTC. Translation gives CASSRRTGGSYEQYF.

This rearrangement joins TRBV7-2 to TRBJ2-3; 7 bases are a match to TRBD2. The CDR3 has 17 amino acids. V shed 1 base, J shed 1 base, and the junction held 8 bases outside the gene matches. Per germline, CDR1 SGHTA and CDR2 FQGNSA. The CDR3: CASSLVPSGTCTDTQYF. The DNA of the CDR3 is TGTGCCAGCAGCTTAGTGCCTAGCGGAACCTGCACAGATACGCAGTATTTT.

The chain has TRBV5-1 and TRBJ2-1; 10 bases agree with TRBD1. The CDR3 covers 18 residues. V lost 4 bases, J lost 0 bases, and 10 bases stayed unmatched. The germline gives CDR1 SGHRS, CDR2 YFSETQ. CDR3 DNA: TGCGCCAGCAGCCCTCCGGACAGGGGGACTACCTCCTACAATGAGCAGTTCTTC. This codes for CASSPPDRGTTSYNEQFF.

This chain joins TRBV10-1 and TRBJ2-3; TRBD1 aligns across 9 bases. This CDR3 region has 19 residues. V dropped 2 bases and J dropped 4; count of bases not matched to a gene: 16. Germline loops: CDR1 WNHNN, CDR2 SYGVQD (reference sequence). The CDR3 sequence is CASSEEARSGDRVPDTQYF. The CDR3 coding sequence is TGCGCCAGCAGTGAGGAGGCCCGGAGTGGGGACAGGGTCCCAGATACGCAGTATTTT.